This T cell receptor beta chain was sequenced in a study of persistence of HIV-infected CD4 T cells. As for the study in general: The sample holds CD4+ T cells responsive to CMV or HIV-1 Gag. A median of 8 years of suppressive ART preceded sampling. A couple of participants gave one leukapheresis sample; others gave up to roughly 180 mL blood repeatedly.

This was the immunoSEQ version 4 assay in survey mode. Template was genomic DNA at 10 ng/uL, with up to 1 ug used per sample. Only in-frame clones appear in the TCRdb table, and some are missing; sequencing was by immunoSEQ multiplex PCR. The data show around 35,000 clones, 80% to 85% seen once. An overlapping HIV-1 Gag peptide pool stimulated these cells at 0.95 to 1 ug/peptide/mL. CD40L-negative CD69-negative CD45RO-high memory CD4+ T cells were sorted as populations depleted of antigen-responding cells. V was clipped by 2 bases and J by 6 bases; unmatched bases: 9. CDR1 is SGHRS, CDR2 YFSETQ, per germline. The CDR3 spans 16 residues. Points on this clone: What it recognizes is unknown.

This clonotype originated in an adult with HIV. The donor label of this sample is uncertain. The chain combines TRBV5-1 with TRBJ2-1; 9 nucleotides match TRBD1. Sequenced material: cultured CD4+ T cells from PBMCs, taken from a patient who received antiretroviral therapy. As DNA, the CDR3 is TGCGCCAGCAGCTTTACCGGGACAGGGCTAGTCAATGAGCAGTTCTTC. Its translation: CASSFTGTGLVNEQFF.